The entry below gives a single T cell receptor (beta chain) sequence along with its context. The data derive from a study of blood T cell repertoires in COVID-19. Study summary: The study drew acute and convalescent COVID-19 samples from the United States, Italy and Spain.

Original data processing: From reference gene primer amplification, estimates of nucleated cell counts were derived. Profiling relied on immunoSEQ multiplex PCR, and the TCRdb table lists in-frame clones only, not all of them. That table gives V, J and clone size, and the DNA gave D and trimming. The sample consists of about 230,000 clones, around four fifths of them appearing once. Per germline, CDR1 MDHEN and CDR2 SYDVKM. CDR3 length: 15 residues. Deletions cut 4 bases from V and 9 bases from J, with 19 bases between. J is TRBJ2-4 and V is TRBV28; a weak D match, TRBD2 (6 bases). Input material: peripheral blood. The TCR originated in a man aged 40-49 years with acute or convalescent COVID-19. CDR3 sequence reads: CASSSYWGRESIQYF. CDR3 DNA sequence: TGTGCCAGCAGTTCCTACTGGGGTCGGGAGAGCATTCAGTACTTC.